These 5 T cell receptor beta chains originate from one sample sequenced in a study of blood T cell repertoires in COVID-19 (dated by TCRdb to 2018 to 2021). The library came from the immunoSEQ multiplex PCR assay. In TCRdb, the immuneACCESS table is reduced to in-frame sequences with V and J assigned. These tables do not hold every clone; where another copy was compared, an unresolved V gene accounts for under half, and the others remain unexplained. Across this sample there are 250,000 to 350,000 clones, with around 88% seen only once. About 12% of the sample rests with the top ten. Material: peripheral blood. The receptors derive from a woman aged 70-85 years with COVID-19, enrolled during active disease.

This sequence joins TRBV6-5 and TRBJ2-7, with 11 bases that match TRBD1. Germline V gives CDR1 MNHEY, CDR2 SVGAGI. This CDR3 has 15 residues. V gave up 2 bases and J gave up 7 bases; unmatched junction bases: 7. CDR3 sequence (DNA): TGTGCCAGCAGTTACCCTGGACAGGGGGCGGGTGAGCAGTACTTC. Translation: CASSYPGQGAGEQYF.

The chain joins TRBV4-3 to TRBJ1-1, with D possibly TRBD1 on 5 matching bases. Trimming removed 4 bases at V and 4 bases at J, with 10 bases between. This CDR3 comprises 13 residues. Germline CDR1 and CDR2: LGHNA and YSLEER. CDR3 amino acids: CASSPRTPTEAFF. Here the CDR3 DNA reads TGCGCCAGCAGCCCCAGGACACCCACTGAAGCTTTCTTT.

The V gene is TRBV19, the J gene TRBJ1-3; TRBD1 agrees at 10 bases. Trimming at V came to 9 bases and at J to 3 bases, leaving 5 bases not matched to a gene. The CDR3 runs 14 residues. Germline CDR1 and CDR2: LNHDA and SQIVND (reference sequence). CDR3 loop: CASRDRGNGNTIYF. The DNA of the CDR3 is TGTGCCAGCCGGGACAGGGGAAATGGAAACACCATATATTTT. The full variable domain, with the rest looked up from reference TRBV19 and TRBJ1-3, is DGGITQSPKYLFRKEGQNVTLSCEQNLNHDAMYWYRQDPGQGLRLIYYSQIVNDFQKGDIAEGYSVSREKKESFPLTVTSAQKNPTAFYLCASRDRGNGNTIYFGEGSWLTVV.

The rearrangement links TRBV4-1 to TRBJ2-3; 13 bases agree with TRBD2. CDR1 and CDR2 (germline): MGHRA, YSYEKL. The CDR3 has 17 amino acids. Germline trimming cut 4 bases from V and 2 bases from J; bases unmatched to any gene: 6. In nucleotides, the CDR3 is TGCGCCAGCAGCCCCCGACTAGCGGGGGGTTACACAGATACGCAGTATTTT. Translation: CASSPRLAGGYTDTQYF.

A single count supports this clone. This rearrangement joins TRBV5-1 to TRBJ1-2; no clear D gene. V was shortened by 4 bases and J by 4 bases, with 11 bases between the two germline ends. Germline CDR1 and CDR2: SGHRS and YFSETQ. The CDR3 has 13 amino acids. DNA of the CDR3: TGCGCCAGCAGCCTGCGAAGTAGCTATGGCTACACCTTC. Translating gives CASSLRSSYGYTF.